The sequence of this T cell receptor beta chain was determined in a study of regulatory T cells in long-lasting Graves disease. General study points: Under persistent disease, TRBV28, TRBJ1-2 and TRBJ2-5 were used preferentially. Samples came from peripheral blood alone, without thyroid tissue.

The sample holds many counts of this clonotype. Its antigen is undetermined. The time point: persistent/refractory GD, antithyroid drugs over 5 years with positive TRAb. The TCR library was made from RNA extracted from PBMCs. Those enrolled as patients came out of an endocrinology department in Xi'an, China. Through Arm-PCR of CDR3 regions and iRepertoire HTBI primers, TCR beta libraries were built. TCRdb independently ran MiXCR on the multiplex PCR reads; one entry per CDR3 protein. This sample has about 400,000 distinct CDR3 sequences, with less than 25% found just once. Germline CDR1 reads SGHAT; CDR2 reads FQNNGV. This CDR3 spans 14 amino acids. Trimming removed 1 base at V and 6 bases at J, with 10 bases between.

The V and J genes are TRBV11-2 and TRBJ2-4; D uncertain. The clonotype originates from a female donor with Graves disease. Sequenced here: peripheral blood mononuclear cells (PBMCs), sampled when the disease was refractory, from a patient treated with antithyroid drugs. The CDR3 sequence is CASSLGALGNIQYF. The CDR3, as DNA: TGTGCCAGCAGCTTAGGGGCCCTCGGAAACATTCAGTACTTC.